These 11 T cell receptor beta chains came from one sample sequenced in a study of patients and donors after allogeneic stem cell transplantation. TCRdb passed the RT-PCR reads through MiXCR, listing each CDR3 protein once. The repertoire includes fewer than 180,000 distinct CDR3 sequences, about a third of them detected once, and 50% sits in the top ten. The sequencing sample was made of blood, either unsorted or a sorted T cell fraction (not recorded which). These receptor sequences come from a human donor who was either an allogeneic HSCT recipient or a stem cell or donor lymphocyte infusion donor (not recorded which). It is not recorded whose cells these are; they may come from a transplant donor.

The chain is built from TRBV20-1 and TRBJ1-1, with D uncertain. In germline, CDR1 is DFQATT, CDR2 SNEGSKA (reference sequence). This CDR3 comprises 12 residues. V lost 3 bases, J lost 6 bases, and 11 bases lay in between. The CDR3 is CSARLLSAEAFF. CDR3 nucleotides: TGCAGTGCTAGGCTACTGTCGGCTGAAGCTTTCTTT.

This clonotype has just one count. A read error may account for a junction end that differs from germline. This rearrangement joins TRBV6-5 to TRBJ1-2, with 9 bases identical to TRBD1. This CDR3 has 12 amino acids. The V gene's germline CDR1 is MNHEY and CDR2 SVGAGI. This CDR3 reads CAGRPGTGGYTF. The CDR3 nucleotides are TGTGCCGGCAGGCCCGGGACAGGGGGCTACACCTTC.

This clonotype was counted only a few times. This chain uses TRBV7-9 with TRBJ1-1; D not certain. The germline V and J ends were trimmed by 5 bases and 7 bases, with 17 bases remaining between them. CDR1 SEHNR and CDR2 FQNEAQ come from the germline V gene (reference sequence). The CDR3 is 14 residues long. The CDR3 loop reads CASSPAGLPGEAFF. The CDR3 DNA reads TGTGCCAGCAGCCCTGCTGGTCTTCCGGGTGAAGCTTTCTTT.

V gene TRBV9 combines with J gene TRBJ1-1; 7 bases match TRBD1. V lost 4 bases to trimming and J lost 1 base; unmatched junction nucleotides: 7. There are 15 residues in the CDR3. CDR1 SGDLS and CDR2 YYNGEE come from the germline V gene. The CDR3 is CASSKWGTENTEAFF. CDR3 DNA: TGTGCCAGCAGCAAATGGGGGACAGAGAACACTGAAGCTTTCTTT.

This chain joins TRBV27 and TRBJ2-7; 7 bases align to TRBD2. The CDR3 has 14 residues. The V gene end was trimmed by 5 bases and the J gene end by 2 bases; junction bases not matched to a gene: 6. Germline-derived CDR1 and CDR2 are MNHEY and SMNVEV (reference sequence). The CDR3 DNA reads as TGTGCCAGCAGTCAACAGCGGGGCGCCTACGAGCAGTACTTC. Encoded protein: CASSQQRGAYEQYF.

This clonotype was seen ten or more times. V is TRBV7-3 and J is TRBJ1-6; a weak D match, TRBD1 (5 bases). Trimming stripped 5 bases from V and 3 bases from J, with 11 bases between. The V gene's germline CDR1 is SGHTA and CDR2 FQGTGA. The CDR3 contains 15 residues. In nucleotides, the CDR3 is TGTGCCAGCAGCCAGCAGGGATACTATAATTCACCCCTCCACTTT. Its translation: CASSQQGYYNSPLHF.

This clonotype was seen only a few times. The V gene is TRBV10-2, the J gene TRBJ1-2; 7 nucleotides match TRBD1. This CDR3 spans 13 amino acids. The junction had 4 bases not matched to a gene; V was cut back by 2 bases and J by 7 bases. Germline V CDR1 and CDR2: WSHSY, SAAADI. The CDR3, as DNA: TGCGCCAGCAGTGAGACAGGGGTAATTGGCTACACCTTC. It encodes CASSETGVIGYTF.

By frequency in the sample, this clonotype is medium-sized. The CDR3 region is CASSHEGATNEKLFF. Written as DNA, the CDR3 is TGCGCCAGCAGCCATGAGGGGGCCACTAATGAAAAACTGTTTTTT. The chain recombines TRBV5-1 with TRBJ1-4; 7 nucleotides line up with TRBD1. V lost 4 bases to trimming and J lost 2 bases; unmatched junction nucleotides: 5. CDR3 length: 15 residues. Germline loops: CDR1 SGHRS, CDR2 YFSETQ.

The chain joins TRBV6-1 to TRBJ2-5; TRBD1 matches 8 bases. The CDR3 has 14 residues. Trimming cost V 3 bases and J 4 bases; bases outside gene matches: 4. Germline lookup yields CDR1 MNHNS and CDR2 SASEGT. DNA of the CDR3: TGTGCCAGCAGTGAGGGGACAGGCCCAGAGACCCAGTACTTC. This encodes CASSEGTGPETQYF.

This clonotype has only one observation. The gene calls are TRBV12-3 or TRBV12-4 and TRBJ2-3; 8 bases align to TRBD1. CDR3 size: 16 residues. Trimming cost V 1 base and J 2 bases; bases outside gene matches: 5. The DNA of the CDR3 is TGTGCCAGCAGTTTAGGGGACAGGACTATCACAGATACGCAGTATTTT. The encoded protein is CASSLGDRTITDTQYF.

The chain carries TRBV20-1 and TRBJ2-7, with D tentatively TRBD1 or TRBD2 (5 bases each). CDR1 DFQATT and CDR2 SNEGSKA come from the germline V gene (reference sequence). The CDR3 extends over 12 amino acids. V was clipped by 4 bases and J by 3 bases, with 10 bases between them. Here the CDR3 reads CSAMGRIYEQYV. The CDR3 nucleotides read TGCAGTGCTATGGGACGAATCTACGAGCAGTACGTC.